This T cell receptor (beta chain) was obtained from a study of PD-L1 blockade in urothelial cancer. The protocol was immunoSEQ multiplex PCR, while the TCRdb copy is restricted to in-frame clones and leaves out a portion. The profile shows 90,000 or so clones, roughly nine tenths of them singletons. Time point indicated: pretreatment peripheral blood. The CDR3 has 15 residues. Germline loops: CDR1 KGHSH, CDR2 LQKENI. The ends were cut back, 3 bases at V and 5 bases at J, with 13 bases in the middle. This chain connects TRBV18 to TRBJ2-2, with D possibly being TRBD2 (5 bases). The TCR was taken from a woman older than 75 with urothelial cancer. The specimen was PBMCs, collected around atezolizumab (anti-PD-L1) treatment. CDR3 protein: CASSPPEAGTGELFF. The DNA for the CDR3 is TGTGCCAGCTCACCGCCGGAGGCCGGAACCGGGGAGCTGTTTTTT. The whole variable domain, remainder taken from reference TRBV18 and TRBJ2-2, is NAGVMQNPRHLVRRRGQEARLRCSPMKGHSHVYWYRQLPEEGLKFMVYLQKENIIDESGMPKERFSAEFPKEGPSILRIQQVVRGDSAAYFCASSPPEAGTGELFFGEGSRLTVL.